This T cell receptor (beta chain) was observed in a study of cytomegalovirus exposure and HLA in healthy donors. Study observations and caveats: Subsequent analysis showed first-cohort TCR clusters tending to co-occur in around 110 validation repertoires. Listed as cytomegalovirus-associated were around 160 TCR beta chains.

The table came from immunoSEQ multiplex PCR; TCRdb's copy has only in-frame clones and leaves some out. The sample carries about 330,000 clones, 75% to 90% recorded once. Notes on this clone: Its antigen is currently unknown.

Trimming shortened V by 5 bases and J by 2 bases, and 13 bases separated the two germline ends. The CDR3 has 15 residues. The germline gives CDR1 SGHTA, CDR2 FQGNSA. This TCR derives from a woman younger than 30 in good health and CMV-seronegative. What was sequenced was PBMCs. This rearrangement joins TRBV7-2 to TRBJ2-1; possibly TRBD2 for D (5 bases). CDR3 DNA: TGTGCCAGCAGCCCCGTGGACGGGACCTACAATGAGCAGTTCTTC. Its protein product is CASSPVDGTYNEQFF.